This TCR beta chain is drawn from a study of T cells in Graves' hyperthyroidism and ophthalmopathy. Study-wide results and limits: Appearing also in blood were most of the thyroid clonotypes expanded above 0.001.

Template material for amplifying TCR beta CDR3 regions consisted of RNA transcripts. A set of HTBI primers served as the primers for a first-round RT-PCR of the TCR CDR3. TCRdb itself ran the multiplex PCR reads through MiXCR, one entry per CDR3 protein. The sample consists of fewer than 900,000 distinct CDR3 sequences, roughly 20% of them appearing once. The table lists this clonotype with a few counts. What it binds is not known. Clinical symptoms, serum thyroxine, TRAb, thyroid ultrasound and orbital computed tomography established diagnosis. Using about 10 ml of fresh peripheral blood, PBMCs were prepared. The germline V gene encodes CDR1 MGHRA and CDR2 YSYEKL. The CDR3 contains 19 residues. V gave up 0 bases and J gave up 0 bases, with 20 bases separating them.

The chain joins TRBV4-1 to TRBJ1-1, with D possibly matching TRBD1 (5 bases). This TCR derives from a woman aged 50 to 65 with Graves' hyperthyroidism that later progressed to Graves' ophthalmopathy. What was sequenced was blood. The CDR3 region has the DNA TGCGCCAGCAGCCAAGAATTAAGGGGACCTGGAGGAGTGAACACTGAAGCTTTCTTT. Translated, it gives CASSQELRGPGGVNTEAFF.